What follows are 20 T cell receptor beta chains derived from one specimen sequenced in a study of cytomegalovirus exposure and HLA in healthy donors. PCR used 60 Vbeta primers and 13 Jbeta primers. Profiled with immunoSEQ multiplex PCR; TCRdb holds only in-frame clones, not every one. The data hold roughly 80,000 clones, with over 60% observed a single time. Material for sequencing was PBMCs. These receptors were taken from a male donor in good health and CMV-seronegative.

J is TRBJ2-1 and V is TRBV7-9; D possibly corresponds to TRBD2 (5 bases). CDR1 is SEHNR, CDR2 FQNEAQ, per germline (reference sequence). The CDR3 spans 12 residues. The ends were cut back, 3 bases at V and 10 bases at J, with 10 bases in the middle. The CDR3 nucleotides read TGTGCCAGCAGCTTCAACAGCGGCGAGCAGTTCTTC. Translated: CASSFNSGEQFF.

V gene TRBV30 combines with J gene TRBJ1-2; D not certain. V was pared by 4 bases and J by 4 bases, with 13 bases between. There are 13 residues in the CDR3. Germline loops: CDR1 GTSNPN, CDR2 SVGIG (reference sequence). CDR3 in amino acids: CAWNALRFYGYTF. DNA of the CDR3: TGTGCCTGGAATGCTTTGCGCTTCTATGGCTACACCTTC. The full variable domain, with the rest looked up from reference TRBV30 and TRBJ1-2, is SQTIHQWPATLVQPVGSPLSLECTVEGTSNPNLYWYRQAAGRGLQLLFYSVGIGQISSEVPQNLSASRPQDRQFILSSKKLLLSDSGFYLCAWNALRFYGYTFGSGTRLTVV.

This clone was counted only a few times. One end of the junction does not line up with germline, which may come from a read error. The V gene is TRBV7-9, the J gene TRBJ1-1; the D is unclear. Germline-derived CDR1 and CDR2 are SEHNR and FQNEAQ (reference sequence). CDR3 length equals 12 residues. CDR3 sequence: CSSSLPGTEAFF. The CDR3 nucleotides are TGTTCCAGCAGCCTGCCGGGGACTGAAGCTTTCTTT.

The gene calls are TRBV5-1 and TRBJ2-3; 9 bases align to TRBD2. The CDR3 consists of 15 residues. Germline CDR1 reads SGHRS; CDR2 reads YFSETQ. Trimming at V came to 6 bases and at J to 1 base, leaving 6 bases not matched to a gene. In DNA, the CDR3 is TGCGCCAGCACAATTATAGCGGGGGGCACAGATACGCAGTATTTT. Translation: CASTIIAGGTDTQYF.

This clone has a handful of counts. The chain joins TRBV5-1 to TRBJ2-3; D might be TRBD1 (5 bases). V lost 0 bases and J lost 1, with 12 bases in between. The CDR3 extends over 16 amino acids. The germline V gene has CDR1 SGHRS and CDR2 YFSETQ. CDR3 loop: CASSLEGAVGTDTQYF. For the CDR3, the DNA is TGCGCCAGCAGCTTGGAAGGGGCTGTTGGCACAGATACGCAGTATTTT.

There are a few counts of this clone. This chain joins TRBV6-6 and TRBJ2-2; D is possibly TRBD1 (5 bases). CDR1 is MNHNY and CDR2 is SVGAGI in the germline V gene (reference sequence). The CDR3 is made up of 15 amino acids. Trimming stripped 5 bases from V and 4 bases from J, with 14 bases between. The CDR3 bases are TGTGCCAGCAGTGTTCAAGCCCAGGGCACCGGGGAGCTGTTTTTT. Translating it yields CASSVQAQGTGELFF.

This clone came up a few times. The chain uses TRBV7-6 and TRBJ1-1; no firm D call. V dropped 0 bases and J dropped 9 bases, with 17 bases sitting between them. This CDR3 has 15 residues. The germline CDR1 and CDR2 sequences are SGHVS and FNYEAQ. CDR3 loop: CASSLAPVENLQAFF. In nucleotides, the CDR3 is TGTGCCAGCAGCTTAGCACCGGTGGAGAACCTTCAAGCTTTCTTT. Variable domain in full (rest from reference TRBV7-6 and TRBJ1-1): GAGVSQSPRYKVTKRGQDVALRCDPISGHVSLYWYRQALGQGPEFLTYFNYEAQQDKSGLPNDRFSAERPEGSISTLTIQRTEQRDSAMYRCASSLAPVENLQAFFGQGTRLTVV.

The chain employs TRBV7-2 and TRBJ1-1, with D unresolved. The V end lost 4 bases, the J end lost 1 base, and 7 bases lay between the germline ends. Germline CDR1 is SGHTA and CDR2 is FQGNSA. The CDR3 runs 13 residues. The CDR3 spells CASSSQWNTEAFF. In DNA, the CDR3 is TGTGCCAGCAGCTCCCAATGGAACACTGAAGCTTTCTTT.

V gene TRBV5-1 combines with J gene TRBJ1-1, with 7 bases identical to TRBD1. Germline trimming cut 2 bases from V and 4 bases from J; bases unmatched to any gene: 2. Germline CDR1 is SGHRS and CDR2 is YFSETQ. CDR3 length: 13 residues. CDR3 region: CASSLWDSTEAFF. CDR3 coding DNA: TGCGCCAGCAGCTTATGGGACAGCACTGAAGCTTTCTTT.

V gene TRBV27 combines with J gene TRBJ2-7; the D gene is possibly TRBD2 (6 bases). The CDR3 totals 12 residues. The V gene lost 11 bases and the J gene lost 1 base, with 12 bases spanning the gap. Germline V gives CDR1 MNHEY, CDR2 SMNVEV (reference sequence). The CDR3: CAAGRQSYEQYF. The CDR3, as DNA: TGTGCCGCGGGGCGGCAGTCCTACGAGCAGTACTTC.

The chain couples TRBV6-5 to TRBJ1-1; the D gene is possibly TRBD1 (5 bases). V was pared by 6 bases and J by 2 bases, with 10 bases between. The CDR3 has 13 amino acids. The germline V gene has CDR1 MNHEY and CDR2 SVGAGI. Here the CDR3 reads CASRDRLNTEAFF. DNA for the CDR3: TGTGCCAGCAGAGACAGACTCAACACTGAAGCTTTCTTT.

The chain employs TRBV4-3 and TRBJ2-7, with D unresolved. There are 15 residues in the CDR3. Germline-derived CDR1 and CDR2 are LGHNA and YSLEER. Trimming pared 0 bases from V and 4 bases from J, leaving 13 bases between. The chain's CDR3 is CASSQDLGYIYEQYF. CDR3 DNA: TGCGCCAGCAGCCAAGATTTGGGCTACATTTACGAGCAGTACTTC.

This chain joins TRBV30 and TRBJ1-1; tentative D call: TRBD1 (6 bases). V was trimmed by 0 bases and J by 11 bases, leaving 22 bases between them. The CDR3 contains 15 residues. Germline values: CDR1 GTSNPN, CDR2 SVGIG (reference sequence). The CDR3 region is CAWSVPRTGRGFAFF. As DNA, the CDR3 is TGTGCCTGGAGTGTACCCCGTACAGGGAGGGGTTTCGCTTTCTTT.

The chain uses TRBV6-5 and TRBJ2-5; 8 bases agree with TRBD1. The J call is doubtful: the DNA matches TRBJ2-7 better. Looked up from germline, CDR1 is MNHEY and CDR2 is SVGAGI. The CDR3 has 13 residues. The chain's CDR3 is CASSRDRRYEQYF. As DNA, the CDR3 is TGTGCCAGCAGCCGGGACAGGAGATACGAGCAGTACTTC.

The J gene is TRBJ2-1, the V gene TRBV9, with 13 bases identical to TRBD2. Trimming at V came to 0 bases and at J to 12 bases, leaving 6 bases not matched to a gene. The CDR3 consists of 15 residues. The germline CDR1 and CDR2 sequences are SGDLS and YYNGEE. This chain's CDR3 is CASSVVSGLAGMQFF. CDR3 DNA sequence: TGTGCCAGCAGCGTAGTATCGGGACTAGCGGGAATGCAGTTCTTC.

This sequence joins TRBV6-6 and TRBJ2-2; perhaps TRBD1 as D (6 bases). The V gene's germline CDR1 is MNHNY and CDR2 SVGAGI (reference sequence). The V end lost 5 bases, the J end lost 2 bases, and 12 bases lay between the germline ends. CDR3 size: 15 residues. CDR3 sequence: CASSRQASNTGELFF. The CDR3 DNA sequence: TGTGCCAGCAGTCGACAGGCCTCCAACACCGGGGAGCTGTTTTTT.

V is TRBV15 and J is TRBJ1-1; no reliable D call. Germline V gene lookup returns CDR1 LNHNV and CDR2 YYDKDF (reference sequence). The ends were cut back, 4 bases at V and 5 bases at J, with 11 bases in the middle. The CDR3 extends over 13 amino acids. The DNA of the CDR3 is TGTGCCACCAGCAACGGAGAGTGGACTGAAGCTTTCTTT. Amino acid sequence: CATSNGEWTEAFF.

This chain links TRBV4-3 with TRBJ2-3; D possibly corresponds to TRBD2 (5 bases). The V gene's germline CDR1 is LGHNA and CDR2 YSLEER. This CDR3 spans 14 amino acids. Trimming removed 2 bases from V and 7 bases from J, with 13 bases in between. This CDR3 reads CASSQTAGKNTQYF. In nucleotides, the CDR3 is TGCGCCAGCAGCCAAACCGCCGGGAAGAATACGCAGTATTTT.

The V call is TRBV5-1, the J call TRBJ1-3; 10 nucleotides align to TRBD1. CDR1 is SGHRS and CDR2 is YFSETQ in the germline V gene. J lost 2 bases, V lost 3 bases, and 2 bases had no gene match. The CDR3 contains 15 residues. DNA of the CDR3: TGCGCCAGCAGCTCGACAGGGGGCACTGGAAACACCATATATTTT. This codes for CASSSTGGTGNTIYF.

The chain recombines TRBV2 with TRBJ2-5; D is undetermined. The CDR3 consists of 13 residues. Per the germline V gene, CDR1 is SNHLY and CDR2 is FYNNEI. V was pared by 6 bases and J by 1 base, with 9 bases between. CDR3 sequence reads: CASSTFSQETQYF. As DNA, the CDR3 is TGTGCCAGCAGCACTTTTAGCCAAGAGACCCAGTACTTC.